Listed here are 17 T cell receptor beta chains from one sample, sequenced in a study of Graves' ophthalmopathy and Graves' hyperthyroidism (dated 2018 in TCRdb). Data came from an Illumina HiSeq 2000. For repertoire sequencing, TCR beta CDR3 regions were amplified from RNA transcripts. The first round of RT-PCR was done with HTBI primers and the Qiagen OneStep RT-PCR kit, and was followed by a second round of multiplex PCR, then size selection and purification. Starting from the raw public reads, TCRdb applied fastp trimming at Q25, assembled clones with MiXCR and retained in-frame beta chains. Each record represents a unique CDR3 protein, reported with the most common genes and DNA among its rows. The sample table holds about 370,000 distinct CDR3 sequences, of which approximately 17% were seen once. The ten largest clones capture around 2.4% of the sample. Sequences were obtained from peripheral blood. All receptors derive from an adult woman with stable Graves' hyperthyroidism.

This clonotype occurred many times. The genes are TRBV28 and TRBJ2-6; D is perhaps TRBD1 (6 bases). The CDR3 consists of 15 residues. Per the germline V gene, CDR1 is MDHEN and CDR2 is SYDVKM. Trimming took off 4 bases at V and 4 bases at J, with 11 bases between the two ends. CDR3 sequence reads: CASSSTGTGANVLTF. The DNA for the CDR3 is TGTGCCAGCAGTTCAACAGGGACAGGGGCCAACGTCCTGACTTTC. Full variable domain (remainder filled in from reference TRBV28 and TRBJ2-6): DVKVTQSSRYLVKRTGEKVFLECVQDMDHENMFWYRQDPGLGLRLIYFSYDVKMKEKGDIPEGYSVSREKKERFSLILESASTNQTSMYLCASSSTGTGANVLTFGAGSRLTVL.

This clonotype was seen ten or more times. The chain is built from TRBV15 and TRBJ1-2; tentatively, D is TRBD1 (5 bases). CDR1 and CDR2 from the germline V gene are LNHNV and YYDKDF (reference sequence). The CDR3 has 17 residues. V lost 0 bases to trimming and J lost 2 bases, with 16 bases between them. The CDR3 bases are TGTGCCACCAGCAGAGATGGTGGTAACAGGAAGAACTATGGCTACACCTTC. Its translation: CATSRDGGNRKNYGYTF.

This clonotype has at least ten counts. V and J are TRBV12-3 or TRBV12-4 and TRBJ1-5; TRBD1 aligns across 7 bases. V lost 4 bases and J lost 0; bases outside the gene matches: 6. The CDR3 is 16 amino acids. For the CDR3, the DNA is TGTGCCAGCAGTTGGGGACAGCTATATAGCAATCAGCCCCAGCATTTT. It is translated as CASSWGQLYSNQPQHF.

This clonotype has a handful of counts. This rearrangement joins TRBV7-2 to TRBJ2-5; tentatively, D is TRBD2 (5 bases). With 5 bases removed from V and 4 bases from J, the gap between germline ends came to 14 bases. In germline, CDR1 is SGHTA, CDR2 FQGNSA. The CDR3 is 14 residues long. The CDR3 protein is CASSQELVGETQYF. CDR3 in DNA: TGTGCCAGCAGCCAAGAACTAGTTGGAGAGACCCAGTACTTC. The whole variable domain, filled in from reference TRBV7-2 and TRBJ2-5, reads GAGVSQSPSNKVTEKGKDVELRCDPISGHTALYWYRQSLGQGLEFLIYFQGNSAPDKSGLPSDRFSAERTGGSVSTLTIQRTQQEDSAVYLCASSQELVGETQYFGPGTRLLVL.

This clonotype has a count of ten or more. The rearrangement uses TRBV7-8 and TRBJ2-2; 7 positions agree with TRBD1. The CDR3 totals 16 residues. The V gene's germline CDR1 is SGHVS and CDR2 FQNEAQ. V was pared by 1 base and J by 0 bases, with 2 bases of the junction left unmatched. The CDR3 region is CASSLEGQSNTGELFF. Here the CDR3 DNA reads TGTGCCAGCAGCTTAGAGGGACAGTCGAACACCGGGGAGCTGTTTTTT.

Ten or more counts support this clonotype. This chain links TRBV28 with TRBJ2-5; D is unresolved. V was clipped by 4 bases and J by 5 bases, with 17 bases between them. Germline V lookup: CDR1 MDHEN, CDR2 SYDVKM. The CDR3 runs 15 residues. CDR3 DNA sequence: TGTGCCAGCAGTTCTATCCTCTTGGTGGGGGAGACCCAGTACTTC. This sequence encodes CASSSILLVGETQYF.

To note about this clonotype: A clone one base away is much larger, so this may be a read error. This sequence joins TRBV6-1 and TRBJ2-7, with D possibly being TRBD1 (6 bases). V was clipped by 6 bases and J by 2 bases, with 17 bases between them. The germline CDR1 and CDR2 sequences are MNHNS and SASEGT. This CDR3 contains 15 residues. The CDR3: CASSWGQSTAYEQYF. CDR3 DNA: TGTGCCAGCAGCTGGGGGCAGAGCACCGCCTACGAGCAGTACTTC.

The chain carries TRBV24-1 and TRBJ2-1, with TRBD2 identical over 9 bases. This CDR3 comprises 16 residues. V gave up 4 bases and J gave up 4 bases; unmatched junction bases: 7. Germline V gives CDR1 KGHDR, CDR2 SFDVKD. The CDR3 protein is CATSDPMTSGYNEQFF. CDR3 DNA sequence: TGTGCCACCAGTGACCCAATGACTAGCGGATACAATGAGCAGTTCTTC.

This clonotype was seen ten or more times. J is TRBJ2-5 and V is TRBV19, with 10 bases aligning to TRBD2. Germline V lookup: CDR1 LNHDA, CDR2 SQIVND (reference sequence). The CDR3 runs 18 residues. Germline trimming cut 5 bases from V and 2 bases from J; bases unmatched to any gene: 14. CDR3 nucleotides: TGTGCCAGTAGTCCCGGGGGACTAGCGCAACCGGGACAAGAGACCCAGTACTTC. Its protein is CASSPGGLAQPGQETQYF.

This clonotype has a count of ten or more. The V and J genes are TRBV6-1 and TRBJ1-5; D is unresolved. The length of the CDR3 is 15 residues. V gave up 4 bases and J gave up 2 bases, with 12 bases separating them. The V gene's germline CDR1 is MNHNS and CDR2 SASEGT. This chain's CDR3 is CASSGIAGGNQPQHF. CDR3 bases: TGTGCCAGCAGTGGGATAGCCGGGGGCAATCAGCCCCAGCATTTT.

At least ten counts were recorded for this clonotype. The chain has TRBV7-8 and TRBJ2-2, with 14 bases lining up with TRBD2. V shed 5 bases and J 1 base; nucleotides not matched to a gene: 6. Germline CDR1 and CDR2: SGHVS and FQNEAQ. This CDR3 spans 18 amino acids. The CDR3: CASSVRTSGRWNTGELFF. The CDR3 DNA follows: TGTGCCAGCAGCGTTCGGACTAGCGGGAGGTGGAACACCGGGGAGCTGTTTTTT.

This clonotype was observed a handful of times. V gene TRBV4-2 combines with J gene TRBJ1-5, with 7 bases lining up with TRBD1. The V gene's germline CDR1 is LGHNA and CDR2 YNFKEQ. This CDR3 spans 15 amino acids. The ends lost 5 bases at V and 1 base at J; junction bases unmatched: 5. The CDR3 coding sequence is TGTGCCAGCAGCGACAGGGATAGGAGCAATCAGCCCCAGCATTTT. As protein: CASSDRDRSNQPQHF.

This clonotype was seen only a few times. The V call is TRBV2, the J call TRBJ1-1; D is possibly TRBD1 (6 bases). CDR1 is SNHLY and CDR2 is FYNNEI in the germline V gene. This CDR3 is built from 12 residues. V lost 10 bases and J 3 bases, leaving 12 bases between the germline ends. CDR3 nucleotide sequence: TGTGCCACCGGACAGACCGACACTGAAGCTTTCTTT. Translated: CATGQTDTEAFF.

This clonotype was recorded many times. The chain has TRBV6-5 and TRBJ2-7; the D gene is possibly TRBD2 (6 bases). The CDR3 runs to 14 residues. The V and J ends lost 11 bases and 0 bases respectively, with 17 bases between them. Germline V gives CDR1 MNHEY, CDR2 SVGAGI. In DNA, the CDR3 is TGTGCCGCCCAGGGCGGGACCCACTCCTACGAGCAGTACTTC. It yields the protein CAAQGGTHSYEQYF.

This clonotype has a count of ten or more. The CDR3 DNA reads TGTGCCAGCAGTTTACCTATAAGCAATCAGCCCCAGCATTTT. It codes for CASSLPISNQPQHF. The gene calls are TRBV12-3 or TRBV12-4 and TRBJ1-5, with D hard to call. V gave up 2 bases and J gave up 1 base, with 6 bases separating them. The CDR3 totals 14 residues.

This clonotype appeared many times. J is TRBJ1-5 and V is TRBV6-1; no reliable D call. Germline V gene data show CDR1 as MNHNS and CDR2 as SASEGT. The CDR3 has 14 amino acids. V lost 2 bases and J 6 bases, leaving 11 bases between the germline ends. The CDR3 sequence is CASSEHAGRQPQHF. Written as DNA, the CDR3 is TGTGCCAGCAGTGAACACGCCGGGCGTCAGCCCCAGCATTTT.

This clonotype was seen a handful of times. The gene calls are TRBV30 and TRBJ2-7, with D maybe TRBD2 (7 bases). From germline, CDR1 is GTSNPN and CDR2 SVGIG (reference sequence). V lost 5 bases, J lost 7 bases, and 15 bases lay in between. The CDR3 is 12 residues long. The CDR3 here is CAWEGGGTEQYF. CDR3 nucleotide sequence: TGTGCCTGGGAGGGGGGGGGAACGGAGCAGTACTTC.